Listed below are T cell receptor beta chains from one sample, sequenced in a study of blood T cell repertoires in COVID-19. This table comes from immunoSEQ multiplex PCR, and its TCRdb copy is limited to in-frame clones, with some not included. The sample carries 200,000 to 300,000 clones, approximately 90% recorded once. Sequencing input: PBMCs or T cells enriched from blood (not recorded which). These receptors were taken from a man aged 45-65 years who had been exposed to COVID-19. Each CDR3 is given without its conserved first and last residue.

V gene	J gene	CDR3 protein
TRBV28	TRBJ2-2	ASKTSGENTGELF
TRBV5-6	TRBJ2-5	ASSYVAGGRETQY
TRBV4-2	TRBJ2-3	ASSHKDTQY
TRBV7-9	TRBJ1-5	ASSATASNQPQH
TRBV7-3	TRBJ1-2	ASSPGHLPLYGYT
TRBV7-8	TRBJ1-1	ASSTPAGNTEAF
TRBV7-3	TRBJ2-5	ASSRSGSGGKETQY
TRBV5-1	TRBJ1-1	ASSLGEGRFSEAF
TRBV19	TRBJ1-1	ASSIERQSGEAF
TRBV27	TRBJ1-1	ASGGTGVGGAAEAF
TRBV12-2	TRBJ2-3	ASRLALTDTDTQY
TRBV5-1	TRBJ1-5	ASSYGTGDQPQH
TRBV5-1	TRBJ1-2	ASSLFGGHGYT
TRBV18	TRBJ1-2	ASSLGHLLFGGYT
TRBV19	TRBJ1-2	ASSVQGPYYGYT
TRBV4-1	TRBJ2-7	ASSPTKGTGKYEQY
TRBV6-5	TRBJ1-3	ASSYESGNTIY
TRBV2	TRBJ1-2	ASSESRAPLNYGYT
TRBV28	TRBJ1-1	ASRTGPNTEAF
TRBV7-9	TRBJ1-4	ASSLGAGRVNEKLF
TRBV29-1	TRBJ2-1	SVGQGVMVYNEQF
TRBV3-1/TRBV3-2	TRBJ1-3	ASSQDPYRGSGNTIY
TRBV19	TRBJ1-1	ASTTGVTSNTEAF
TRBV7-3	TRBJ2-1	ASSTGTSEYNEQF
TRBV4-2	TRBJ2-7	ASSQEGRDSEQY
TRBV29-1	TRBJ2-2	SVGLAGGPGELF
TRBV18	TRBJ1-6	ASSVTGNYNSPLH
TRBV5-1	TRBJ1-1	ASTPDRGNTEAF
TRBV5-1	TRBJ2-3	ASSLQLDTQY
TRBV19	TRBJ2-1	ASREREGYNEQF
TRBV30	TRBJ2-2	AWSVTGGTGELF
TRBV7-2	TRBJ2-3	ASSFSGITDTQY
TRBV19	TRBJ2-1	ASSIDSTGLAGNLGNNEQF
TRBV11-2	TRBJ1-1	ASTRRNEGATEAF
TRBV2	TRBJ1-6	ASRLEAGADSPLH
TRBV18	TRBJ2-5	ASSPPGSFQETQY
TRBV28	TRBJ1-3	ASSETGGSGNTIY
TRBV11-2	TRBJ2-1	ASSLTGYNEQF
TRBV25-1	TRBJ1-5	ASTLGEGDQPQH
TRBV5-1	TRBJ1-6	ASSLQENSPLH
TRBV28	TRBJ2-6	ASSRPGLSGANVLT
TRBV5-4	TRBJ1-3	ASRNSRSGNTIY
TRBV28	TRBJ1-2	ASGALRGGPNYGYT
TRBV9	TRBJ1-1	ASSVRLMNTEAF
TRBV7-9	TRBJ1-2	ASSRTGANYGYT
TRBV7-6	TRBJ2-7	ASSLTELSYEQY
TRBV11-3	TRBJ2-5	ASSLAGRGQETQY
TRBV4-1	TRBJ1-4	ASSRIGTGDDLF
TRBV29-1	TRBJ1-1	SVDTLQGPEAF
TRBV3-1/TRBV3-2	TRBJ1-6	ASSFTSYYNSPLH
TRBV6-5	TRBJ2-1	ASRTSGGWDNEQF
TRBV7-9	TRBJ2-3	ASSLARGNVDTQY
TRBV5-1	TRBJ1-4	ASSETGSAKKLF
TRBV10-3	TRBJ1-1	AIRMTGGEAEAF
TRBV9	TRBJ1-3	ASSPSGRGGNTIY
TRBV19	TRBJ2-5	ASSIFAAGVQTQY
TRBV7-9	TRBJ2-3	ASSPEAQGGDTQY
TRBV5-1	TRBJ1-2	ASSQSAGGYGYT